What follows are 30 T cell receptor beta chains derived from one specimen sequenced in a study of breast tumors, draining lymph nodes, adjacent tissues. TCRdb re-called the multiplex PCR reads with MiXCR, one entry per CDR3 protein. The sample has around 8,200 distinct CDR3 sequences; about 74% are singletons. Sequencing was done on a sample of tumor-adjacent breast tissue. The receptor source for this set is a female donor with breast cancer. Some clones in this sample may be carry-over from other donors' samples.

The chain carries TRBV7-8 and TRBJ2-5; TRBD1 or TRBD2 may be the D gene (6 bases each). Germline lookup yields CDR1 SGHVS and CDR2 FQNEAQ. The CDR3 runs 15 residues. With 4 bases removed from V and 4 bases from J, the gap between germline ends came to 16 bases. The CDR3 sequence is CASSSWDGGGETQYF. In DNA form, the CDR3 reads TGTGCCAGCAGCTCTTGGGACGGAGGGGGAGAGACCCAGTACTTC.

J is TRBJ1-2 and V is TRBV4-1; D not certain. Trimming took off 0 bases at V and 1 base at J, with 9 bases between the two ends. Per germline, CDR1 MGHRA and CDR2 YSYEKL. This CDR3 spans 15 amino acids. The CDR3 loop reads CASSQEMGSNYGYTF. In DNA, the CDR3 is TGCGCCAGCAGCCAAGAAATGGGGAGTAACTATGGCTACACCTTC.

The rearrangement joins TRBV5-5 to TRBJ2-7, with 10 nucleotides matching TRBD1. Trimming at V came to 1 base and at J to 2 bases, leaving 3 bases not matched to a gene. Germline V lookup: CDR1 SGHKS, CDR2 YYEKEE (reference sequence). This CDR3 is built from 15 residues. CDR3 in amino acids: CASSLSGQGAYEQYF. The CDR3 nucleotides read TGTGCCAGCAGCTTGTCCGGACAGGGGGCCTACGAGCAGTACTTC.

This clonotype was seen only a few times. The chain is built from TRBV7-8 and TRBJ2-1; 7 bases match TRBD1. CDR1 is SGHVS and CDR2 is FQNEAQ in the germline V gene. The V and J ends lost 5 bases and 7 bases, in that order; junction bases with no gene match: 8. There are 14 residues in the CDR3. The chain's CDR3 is CASSAFRGQNEQFF. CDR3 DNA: TGTGCCAGCAGCGCTTTCAGGGGACAGAATGAGCAGTTCTTC.

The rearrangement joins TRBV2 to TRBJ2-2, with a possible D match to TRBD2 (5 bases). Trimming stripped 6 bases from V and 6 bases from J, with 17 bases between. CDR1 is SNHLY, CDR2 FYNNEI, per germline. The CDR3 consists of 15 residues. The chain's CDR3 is CASSQEEVTAGELFF. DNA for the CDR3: TGTGCCAGCAGCCAAGAGGAGGTTACGGCCGGGGAGCTGTTTTTT.

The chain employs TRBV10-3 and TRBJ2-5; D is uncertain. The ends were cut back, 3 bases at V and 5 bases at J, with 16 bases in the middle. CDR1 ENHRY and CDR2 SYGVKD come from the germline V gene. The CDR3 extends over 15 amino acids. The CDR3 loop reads CAISERAVGSETQYF. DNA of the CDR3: TGTGCCATCAGTGAACGGGCAGTGGGAAGCGAGACCCAGTACTTC.

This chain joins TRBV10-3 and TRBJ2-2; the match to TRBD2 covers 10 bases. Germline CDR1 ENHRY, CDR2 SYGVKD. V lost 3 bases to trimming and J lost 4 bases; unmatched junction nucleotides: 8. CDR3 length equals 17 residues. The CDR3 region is CAISDEREGLVTGELFF. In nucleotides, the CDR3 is TGTGCCATCAGTGATGAGCGGGAGGGCCTTGTCACCGGGGAGCTGTTTTTT.

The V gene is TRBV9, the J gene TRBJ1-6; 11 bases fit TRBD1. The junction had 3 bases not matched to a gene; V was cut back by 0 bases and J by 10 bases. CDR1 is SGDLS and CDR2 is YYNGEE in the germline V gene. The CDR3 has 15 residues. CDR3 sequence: CASSVDGTGGSPLHF. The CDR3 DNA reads TGTGCCAGCAGCGTAGATGGGACAGGGGGATCACCCCTCCACTTT.

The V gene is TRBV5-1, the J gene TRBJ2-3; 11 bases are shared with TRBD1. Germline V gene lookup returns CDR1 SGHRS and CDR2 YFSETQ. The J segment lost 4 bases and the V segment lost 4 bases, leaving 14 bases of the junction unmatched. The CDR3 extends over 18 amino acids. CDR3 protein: CASSHGWGGTGGADTQYF. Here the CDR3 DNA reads TGCGCCAGCAGCCACGGGTGGGGTGGGACAGGGGGGGCAGATACGCAGTATTTT.

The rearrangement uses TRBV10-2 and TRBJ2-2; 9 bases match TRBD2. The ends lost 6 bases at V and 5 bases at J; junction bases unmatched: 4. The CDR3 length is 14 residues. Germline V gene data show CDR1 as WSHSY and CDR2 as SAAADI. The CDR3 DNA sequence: TGCGCCAGCAGCGCCCTAGCGGGGACCGGGGAGCTGTTTTTT. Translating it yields CASSALAGTGELFF.

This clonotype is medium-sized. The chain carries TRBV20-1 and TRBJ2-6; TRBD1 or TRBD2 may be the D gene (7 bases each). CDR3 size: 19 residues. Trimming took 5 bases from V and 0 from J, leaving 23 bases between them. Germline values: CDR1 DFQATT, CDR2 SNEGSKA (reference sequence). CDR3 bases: TGCAGTGCTCGGGGGGTCCCGGGACAGCCCTTCTCTGGGGCCAACGTCCTGACTTTC. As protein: CSARGVPGQPFSGANVLTF.

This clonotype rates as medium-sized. The CDR3 bases are TGTGCCAGCAGTTTATCACATGAGCAGTTCTTC. Protein product: CASSLSHEQFF. This rearrangement joins TRBV12-3 or TRBV12-4 to TRBJ2-1; D gene ambiguous. The V end was cut by 2 bases, the J end by 8 bases, with 4 bases between. The CDR3 has 11 amino acids.

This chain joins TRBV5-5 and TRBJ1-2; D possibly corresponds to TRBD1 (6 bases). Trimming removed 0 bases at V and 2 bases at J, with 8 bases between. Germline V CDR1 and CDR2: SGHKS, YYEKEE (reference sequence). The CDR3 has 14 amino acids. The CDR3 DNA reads TGTGCCAGCAGCTTGGGTGGACAGAACTATGGCTACACCTTC. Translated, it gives CASSLGGQNYGYTF.

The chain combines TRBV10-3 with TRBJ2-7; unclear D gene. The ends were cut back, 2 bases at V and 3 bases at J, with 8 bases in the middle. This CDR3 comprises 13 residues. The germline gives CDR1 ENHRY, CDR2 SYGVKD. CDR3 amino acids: CAISEGPGYEQYV. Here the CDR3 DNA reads TGTGCCATCAGTGAGGGGCCCGGCTACGAGCAGTACGTC.

The CDR3 nucleotides are TGTGCCAGCAGTATGGACGGAGAAAATTCACCCCTCCACTTT. Translating gives CASSMDGENSPLHF. V usage is TRBV6-1 and J usage is TRBJ1-6, with unresolved D. Germline V gives CDR1 MNHNS, CDR2 SASEGT. This CDR3 is built from 14 residues. V was shortened by 5 bases and J by 7 bases, with 12 bases between the two germline ends.

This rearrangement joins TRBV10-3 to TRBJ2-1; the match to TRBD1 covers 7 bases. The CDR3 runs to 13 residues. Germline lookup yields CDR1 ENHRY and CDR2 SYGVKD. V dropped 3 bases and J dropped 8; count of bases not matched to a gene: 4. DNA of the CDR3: TGTGCCATCAGTGATACAGGGGTGGATGAGCAGTTCTTC. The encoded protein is CAISDTGVDEQFF.

CDR3 in amino acids: CASSLGTVLGETQYF. CDR3 sequence (DNA): TGTGCCAGCAGCTTGGGGACAGTCTTGGGGGAGACCCAGTACTTC. The chain has TRBV7-9 and TRBJ2-5; TRBD1 aligns across 7 bases. Trimming removed 3 bases from V and 5 bases from J; junction bases left unmatched: 9. CDR1 and CDR2 (germline): SEHNR, FQNEAQ (reference sequence). This CDR3 has 15 amino acids. Full variable domain (rest looked up from reference TRBV7-9 and TRBJ2-5): DTGVSQNPRHKITKRGQNVTFRCDPISEHNRLYWYRQTLGQGPEFLTYFQNEAQLEKSRLLSDRFSAERPKGSFSTLEIQRTEQGDSAMYLCASSLGTVLGETQYFGPGTRLLVL.

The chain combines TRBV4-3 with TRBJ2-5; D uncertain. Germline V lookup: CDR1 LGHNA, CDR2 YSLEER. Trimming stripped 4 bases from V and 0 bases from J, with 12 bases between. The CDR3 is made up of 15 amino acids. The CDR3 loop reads CASSRLQFDQETQYF. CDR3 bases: TGCGCCAGCAGCCGATTGCAGTTTGACCAAGAGACCCAGTACTTC.

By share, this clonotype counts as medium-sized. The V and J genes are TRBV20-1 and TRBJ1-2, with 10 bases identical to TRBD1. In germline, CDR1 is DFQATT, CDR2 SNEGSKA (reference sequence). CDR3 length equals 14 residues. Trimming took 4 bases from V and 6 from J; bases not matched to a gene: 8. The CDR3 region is CSAKNRDRGHGYTF. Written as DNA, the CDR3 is TGCAGTGCTAAAAACCGGGACAGGGGTCATGGCTACACCTTC.

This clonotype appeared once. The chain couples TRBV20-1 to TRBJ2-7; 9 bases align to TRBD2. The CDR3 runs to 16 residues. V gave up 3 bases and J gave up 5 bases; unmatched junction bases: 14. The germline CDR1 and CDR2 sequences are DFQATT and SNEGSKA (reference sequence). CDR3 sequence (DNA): TGCAGTGCTAGGGCGGGGGCGGGAGGGCCGATGAACGAGCAGTACTTC. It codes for CSARAGAGGPMNEQYF.

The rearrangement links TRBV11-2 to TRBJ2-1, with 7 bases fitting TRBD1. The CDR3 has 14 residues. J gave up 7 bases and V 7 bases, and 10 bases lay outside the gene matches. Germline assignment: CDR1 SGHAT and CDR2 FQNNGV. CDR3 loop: CASTPGTVTNEQFF. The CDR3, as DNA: TGTGCCAGCACCCCCGGGACAGTGACGAATGAGCAGTTCTTC. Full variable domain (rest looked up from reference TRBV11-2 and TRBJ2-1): EAGVAQSPRYKIIEKRQSVAFWCNPISGHATLYWYQQILGQGPKLLIQFQNNGVVDDSQLPKDRFSAERLKGVDSTLKIQPAKLEDSAVYLCASTPGTVTNEQFFGPGTRLTVL.

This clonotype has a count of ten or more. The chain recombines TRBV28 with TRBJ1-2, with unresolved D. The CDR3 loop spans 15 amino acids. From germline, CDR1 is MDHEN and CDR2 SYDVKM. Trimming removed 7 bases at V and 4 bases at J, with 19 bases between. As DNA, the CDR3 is TGTGCCAGCAAAAGGGATTCAGGAGTCATCTATGGCTACACCTTC. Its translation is CASKRDSGVIYGYTF.

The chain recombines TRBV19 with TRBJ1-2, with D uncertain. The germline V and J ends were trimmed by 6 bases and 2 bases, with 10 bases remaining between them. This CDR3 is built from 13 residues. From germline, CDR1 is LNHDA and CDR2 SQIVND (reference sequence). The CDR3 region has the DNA TGTGCCAGTAGAGGAATAGGAAACTATGGCTACACCTTC. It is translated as CASRGIGNYGYTF.

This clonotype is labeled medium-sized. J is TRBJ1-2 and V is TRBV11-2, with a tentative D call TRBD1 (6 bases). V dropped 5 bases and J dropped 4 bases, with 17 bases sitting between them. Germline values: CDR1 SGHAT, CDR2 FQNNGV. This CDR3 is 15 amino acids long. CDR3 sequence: CASSLRDPGAYGYTF. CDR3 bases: TGTGCCAGCAGCCTCCGGGACCCAGGGGCCTATGGCTACACCTTC.

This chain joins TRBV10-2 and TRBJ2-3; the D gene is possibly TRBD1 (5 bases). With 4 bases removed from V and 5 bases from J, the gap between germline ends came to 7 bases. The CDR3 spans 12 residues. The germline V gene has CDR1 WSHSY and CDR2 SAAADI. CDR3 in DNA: TGCGCCAGCAGTGTCAGGGTAGATACGCAGTATTTT. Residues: CASSVRVDTQYF.

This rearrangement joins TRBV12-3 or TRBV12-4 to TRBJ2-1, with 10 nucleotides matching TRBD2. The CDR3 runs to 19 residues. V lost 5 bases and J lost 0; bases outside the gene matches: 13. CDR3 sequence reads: CASSLQLAGTFGSYNEQFF. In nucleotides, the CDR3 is TGTGCCAGCAGTCTCCAACTAGCGGGGACCTTTGGCTCCTACAATGAGCAGTTCTTC.

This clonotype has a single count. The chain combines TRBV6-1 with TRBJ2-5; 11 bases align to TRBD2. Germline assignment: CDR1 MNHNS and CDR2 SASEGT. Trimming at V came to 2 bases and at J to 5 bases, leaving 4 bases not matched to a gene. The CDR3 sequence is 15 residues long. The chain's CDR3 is CASSELSGGGETQYF. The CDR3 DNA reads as TGTGCCAGCAGTGAACTTAGCGGGGGGGGTGAGACCCAGTACTTC.

CDR3 sequence: CATSDRNEQFF. The CDR3 DNA reads as TGTGCCACCAGTGATAGGAATGAGCAGTTCTTC. The chain recombines TRBV24-1 with TRBJ2-1; no clear D gene. Trimming took 3 bases from V and 7 from J, leaving 3 bases between them. The CDR3 is made up of 11 amino acids. CDR1 KGHDR and CDR2 SFDVKD come from the germline V gene.

The CDR3: CSASGNREDQPQHF. The CDR3 coding sequence is TGCAGTGCAAGTGGTAACAGGGAGGATCAGCCCCAGCATTTT. The rearrangement joins TRBV20-1 to TRBJ1-5; D may be TRBD1 (6 bases). Germline V gene lookup returns CDR1 DFQATT and CDR2 SNEGSKA (reference sequence). Deletions cut 6 bases from V and 5 bases from J, with 17 bases between. CDR3 length: 14 residues.

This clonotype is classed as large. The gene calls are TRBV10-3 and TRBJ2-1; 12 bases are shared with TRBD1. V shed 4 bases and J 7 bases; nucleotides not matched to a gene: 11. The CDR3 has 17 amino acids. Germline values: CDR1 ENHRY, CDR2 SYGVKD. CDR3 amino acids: CAISAQGQGALVNEQFF. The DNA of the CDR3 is TGTGCCATCAGTGCCCAGGGACAGGGGGCTTTGGTGAATGAGCAGTTCTTC.